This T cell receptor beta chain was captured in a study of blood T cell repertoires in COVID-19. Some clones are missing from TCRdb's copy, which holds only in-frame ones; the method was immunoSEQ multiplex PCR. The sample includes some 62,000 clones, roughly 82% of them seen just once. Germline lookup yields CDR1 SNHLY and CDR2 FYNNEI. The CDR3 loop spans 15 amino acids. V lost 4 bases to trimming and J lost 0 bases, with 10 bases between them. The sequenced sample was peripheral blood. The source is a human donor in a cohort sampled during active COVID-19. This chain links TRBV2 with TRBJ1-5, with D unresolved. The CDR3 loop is CASSGETLSNQPQHF. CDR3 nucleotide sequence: TGTGCCAGCAGTGGTGAGACACTTAGCAATCAGCCCCAGCATTTT.